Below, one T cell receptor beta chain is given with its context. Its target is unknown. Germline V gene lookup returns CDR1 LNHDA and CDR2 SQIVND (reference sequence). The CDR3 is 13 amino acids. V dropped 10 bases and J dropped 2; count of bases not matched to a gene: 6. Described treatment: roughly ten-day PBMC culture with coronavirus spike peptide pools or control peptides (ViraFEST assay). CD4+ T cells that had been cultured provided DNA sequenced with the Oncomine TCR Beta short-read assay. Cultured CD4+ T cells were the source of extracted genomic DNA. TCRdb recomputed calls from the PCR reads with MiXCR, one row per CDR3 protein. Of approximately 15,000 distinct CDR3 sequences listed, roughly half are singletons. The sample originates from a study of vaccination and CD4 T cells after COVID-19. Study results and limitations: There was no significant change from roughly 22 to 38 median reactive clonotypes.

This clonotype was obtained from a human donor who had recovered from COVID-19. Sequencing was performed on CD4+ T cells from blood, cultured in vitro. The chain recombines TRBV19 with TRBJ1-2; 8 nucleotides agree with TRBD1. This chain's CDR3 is CATTGTGNYGYTF. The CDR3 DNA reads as TGTGCCACCACCGGGACAGGAAACTATGGCTACACCTTC.